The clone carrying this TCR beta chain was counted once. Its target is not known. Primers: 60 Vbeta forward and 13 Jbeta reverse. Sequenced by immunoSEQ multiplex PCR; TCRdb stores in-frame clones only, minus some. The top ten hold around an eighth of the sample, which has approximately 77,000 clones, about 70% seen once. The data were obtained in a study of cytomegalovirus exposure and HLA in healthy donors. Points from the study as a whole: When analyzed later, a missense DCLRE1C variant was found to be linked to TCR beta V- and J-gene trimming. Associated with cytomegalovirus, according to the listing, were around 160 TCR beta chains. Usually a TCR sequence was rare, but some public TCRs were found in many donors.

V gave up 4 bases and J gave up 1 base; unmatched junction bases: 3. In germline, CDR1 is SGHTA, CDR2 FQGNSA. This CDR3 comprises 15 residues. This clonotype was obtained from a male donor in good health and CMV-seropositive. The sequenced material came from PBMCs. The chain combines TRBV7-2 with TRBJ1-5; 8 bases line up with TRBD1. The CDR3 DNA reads TGTGCCAGCAGCTCAAGACAGGGGAGCAATCAGCCCCAGCATTTT. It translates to CASSSRQGSNQPQHF.